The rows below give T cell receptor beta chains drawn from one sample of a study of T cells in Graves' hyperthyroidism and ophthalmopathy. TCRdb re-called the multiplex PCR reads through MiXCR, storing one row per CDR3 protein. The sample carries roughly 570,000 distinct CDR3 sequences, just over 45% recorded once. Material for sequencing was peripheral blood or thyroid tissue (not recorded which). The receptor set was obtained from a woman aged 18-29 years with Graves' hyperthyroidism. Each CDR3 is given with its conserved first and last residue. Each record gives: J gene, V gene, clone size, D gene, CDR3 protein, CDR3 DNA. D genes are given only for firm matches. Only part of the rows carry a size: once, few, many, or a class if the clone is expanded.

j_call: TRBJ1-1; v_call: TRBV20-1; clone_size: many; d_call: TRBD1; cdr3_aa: CSARVPPGQGWYTEAFF; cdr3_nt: TGCAGTGCTAGAGTCCCCCCGGGACAGGGGTGGTACACTGAAGCTTTCTTT
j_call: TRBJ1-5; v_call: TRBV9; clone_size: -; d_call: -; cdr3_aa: CASSVGWGGQPQHF; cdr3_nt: TGTGCCAGCAGCGTAGGATGGGGGGGTCAGCCCCAGCATTTT
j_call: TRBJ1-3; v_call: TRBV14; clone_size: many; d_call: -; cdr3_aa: CASSQENAAYSSSGNTIYF; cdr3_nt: TGTGCCAGCAGCCAAGAAAACGCGGCCTACAGTAGCTCTGGAAACACCATATATTTT
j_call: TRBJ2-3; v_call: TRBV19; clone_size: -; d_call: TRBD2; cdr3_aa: CASTRYSGRPGDTQYF; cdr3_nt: TGTGCCAGTACTAGGTACAGCGGGAGGCCCGGAGATACGCAGTATTTT
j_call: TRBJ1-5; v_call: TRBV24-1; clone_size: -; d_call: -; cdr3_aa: CATSDLSSRWGQPQHF; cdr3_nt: TGTGCCACCAGTGATTTGAGTAGCAGGTGGGGGCAGCCCCAGCATTTT
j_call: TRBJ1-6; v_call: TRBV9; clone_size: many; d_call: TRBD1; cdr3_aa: CASSANRDRANSPLHF; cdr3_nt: TGTGCCAGCAGCGCAAACAGGGACAGGGCAAATTCACCCCTCCACTTT
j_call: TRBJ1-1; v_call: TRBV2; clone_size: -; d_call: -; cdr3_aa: CASSQEMNTEAFF; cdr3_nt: TGTGCCAGCTCACAAGAAATGAACACTGAAGCTTTCTTT
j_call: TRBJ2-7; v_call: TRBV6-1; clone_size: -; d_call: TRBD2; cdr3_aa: CASSPLSGERLLEQYF; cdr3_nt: TGTGCCAGCAGTCCCCTTAGCGGGGAGAGGCTGCTCGAGCAGTACTTC
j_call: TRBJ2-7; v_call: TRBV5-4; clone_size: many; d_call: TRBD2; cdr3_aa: CASSTGLAVAEQYF; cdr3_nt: TGTGCCAGCAGCACGGGACTAGCGGTGGCCGAGCAGTACTTC
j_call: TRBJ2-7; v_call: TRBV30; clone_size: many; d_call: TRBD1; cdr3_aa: CAWSDGQGSYEQYF; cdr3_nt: TGTGCCTGGAGTGATGGACAGGGGTCCTACGAGCAGTACTTC
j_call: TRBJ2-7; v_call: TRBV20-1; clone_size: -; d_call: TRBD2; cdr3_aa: CSAWRGGRSEQYF; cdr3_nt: TGCAGTGCTTGGCGCGGCGGGAGGTCCGAGCAGTACTTC
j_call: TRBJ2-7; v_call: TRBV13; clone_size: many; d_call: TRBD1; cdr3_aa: CASSTRTGDLYEQYF; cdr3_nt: TGTGCCAGCAGCACCCGGACAGGGGACCTCTACGAGCAGTACTTC
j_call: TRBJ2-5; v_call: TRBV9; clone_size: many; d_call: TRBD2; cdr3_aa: CASSPAGSGKYQETQYF; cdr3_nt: TGTGCCAGCAGCCCAGCGGGTAGCGGGAAATACCAAGAGACCCAGTACTTC
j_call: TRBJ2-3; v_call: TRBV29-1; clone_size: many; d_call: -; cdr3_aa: CSARPDDITDTQYF; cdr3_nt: TGCAGCGCCAGACCGGACGATATCACAGATACGCAGTATTTT
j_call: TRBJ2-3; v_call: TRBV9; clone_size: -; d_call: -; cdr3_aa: CASSVVSRTDTQYF; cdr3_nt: TGTGCCAGCAGCGTAGTCAGCAGAACAGATACGCAGTATTTT
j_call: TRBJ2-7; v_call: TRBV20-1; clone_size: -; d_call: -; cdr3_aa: CSEQSGNEQYF; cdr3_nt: TGCAGTGAACAATCCGGGAATGAGCAGTACTTC
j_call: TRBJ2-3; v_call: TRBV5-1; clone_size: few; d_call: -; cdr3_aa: CASTPGSTDTQYF; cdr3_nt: TGCGCCAGCACCCCAGGGAGCACAGATACGCAGTATTTT
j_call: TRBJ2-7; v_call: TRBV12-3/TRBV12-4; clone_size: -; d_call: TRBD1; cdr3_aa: CASSSTGDPYEQYF; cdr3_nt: TGTGCCAGCAGTTCAACAGGGGATCCCTACGAGCAGTACTTC
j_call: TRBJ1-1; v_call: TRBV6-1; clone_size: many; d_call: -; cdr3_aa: CASSDPYTEAFF; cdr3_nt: TGTGCCAGCAGTGACCCATACACTGAAGCTTTCTTT
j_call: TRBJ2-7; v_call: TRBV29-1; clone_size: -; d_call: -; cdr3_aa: CSYETYSYEQYF; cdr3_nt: TGCAGCTACGAGACATACTCCTACGAGCAGTACTTC
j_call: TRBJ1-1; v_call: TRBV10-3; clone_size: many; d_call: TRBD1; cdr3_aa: CAISESGTGGGFNTEAFF; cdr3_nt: TGTGCCATCAGTGAGTCCGGGACAGGGGGTGGGTTTAACACTGAAGCTTTCTTT
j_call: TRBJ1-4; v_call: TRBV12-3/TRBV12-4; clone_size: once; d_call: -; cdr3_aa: CASSLTDTDVQKLFF; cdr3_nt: TGTGCCAGCAGCTTGACAGACACGGACGTGCAAAAACTGTTTTTT
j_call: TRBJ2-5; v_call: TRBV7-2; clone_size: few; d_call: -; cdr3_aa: CAIRESQETQYF; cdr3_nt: TGTGCTATCCGGGAATCACAAGAGACCCAGTACTTC
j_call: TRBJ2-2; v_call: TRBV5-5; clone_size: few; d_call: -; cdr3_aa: CASSQDQGRAYTGELFF; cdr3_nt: TGTGCCAGCAGCCAAGATCAGGGGAGGGCATACACCGGGGAGCTGTTTTTT
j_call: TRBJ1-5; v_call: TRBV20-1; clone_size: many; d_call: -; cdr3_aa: CSARAALEPQHF; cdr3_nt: TGCAGTGCTAGGGCTGCATTGGAGCCCCAGCATTTT
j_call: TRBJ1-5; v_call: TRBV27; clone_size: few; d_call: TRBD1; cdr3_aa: CASSYRGGQPQHF; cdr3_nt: TGTGCCAGCAGTTACAGGGGAGGTCAGCCCCAGCATTTT
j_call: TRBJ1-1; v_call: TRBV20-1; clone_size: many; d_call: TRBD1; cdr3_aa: CSAKQGADTEAFF; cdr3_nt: TGCAGTGCTAAACAGGGGGCGGACACTGAAGCTTTCTTT
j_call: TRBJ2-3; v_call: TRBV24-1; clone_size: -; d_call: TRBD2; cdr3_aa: CATSDTRTSGIWADTQYF; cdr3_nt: TGTGCCACCAGTGACACCCGGACTAGCGGGATTTGGGCAGATACGCAGTATTTT
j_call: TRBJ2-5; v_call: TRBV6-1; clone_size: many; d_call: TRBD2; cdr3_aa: CASRGLAGDEETQYF; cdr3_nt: TGTGCCAGCAGAGGGTTAGCGGGAGACGAAGAGACCCAGTACTTC
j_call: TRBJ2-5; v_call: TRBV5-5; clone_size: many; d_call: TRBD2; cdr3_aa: CASSFAGEETQYF; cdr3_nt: TGTGCCAGCAGCTTTGCGGGGGAAGAGACCCAGTACTTC
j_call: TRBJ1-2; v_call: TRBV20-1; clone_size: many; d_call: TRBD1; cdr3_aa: CSARQGVNYGYTF; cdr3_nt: TGCAGTGCTAGACAGGGGGTTAACTATGGCTACACCTTC
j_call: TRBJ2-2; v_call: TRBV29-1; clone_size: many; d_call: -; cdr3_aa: CSVEDRGRGQGNTGELFF; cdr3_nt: TGCAGCGTTGAAGATCGGGGCCGGGGGCAAGGGAACACCGGGGAGCTGTTTTTT
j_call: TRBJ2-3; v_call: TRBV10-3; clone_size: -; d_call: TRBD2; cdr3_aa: CAISESGSGADTQYF; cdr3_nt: TGTGCCATCAGTGAGTCCGGGAGCGGGGCAGATACGCAGTATTTT
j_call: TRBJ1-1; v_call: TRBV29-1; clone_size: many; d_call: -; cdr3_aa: CSVGEGYTEAFF; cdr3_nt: TGCAGCGTTGGTGAGGGGTACACTGAAGCTTTCTTT
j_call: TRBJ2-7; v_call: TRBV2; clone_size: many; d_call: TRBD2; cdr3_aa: CASRYGSSGSYEQYF; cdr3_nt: TGTGCCAGCAGGTACGGATCTAGCGGGAGTTACGAGCAGTACTTC
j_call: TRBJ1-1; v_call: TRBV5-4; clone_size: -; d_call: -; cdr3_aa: CASTFRAGPNTEAFF; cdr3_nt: TGTGCCAGCACCTTTAGAGCGGGACCTAACACTGAAGCTTTCTTT
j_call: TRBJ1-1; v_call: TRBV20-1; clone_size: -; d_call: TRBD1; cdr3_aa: CSAFSGQGAATEAFF; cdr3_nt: TGCAGTGCCTTCTCGGGACAGGGGGCGGCCACTGAAGCTTTCTTT
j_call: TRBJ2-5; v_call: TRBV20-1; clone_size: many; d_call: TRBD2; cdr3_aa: CSVLPLPTSGSLKETQYF; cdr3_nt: TGCAGTGTTCTCCCCCTCCCCACTAGCGGGAGTTTGAAAGAGACCCAGTACTTC
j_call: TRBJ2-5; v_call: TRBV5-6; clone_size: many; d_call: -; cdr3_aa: CASSLYFGGPGETQYF; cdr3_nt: TGTGCCAGCAGCTTGTATTTCGGCGGGCCCGGAGAGACCCAGTACTTC
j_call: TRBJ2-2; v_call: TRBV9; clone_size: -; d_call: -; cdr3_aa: CASAIGELFF; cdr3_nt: TGTGCCAGCGCAATAGGGGAGCTGTTTTTT
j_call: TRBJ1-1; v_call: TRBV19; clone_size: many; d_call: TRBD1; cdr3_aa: CASSNLQGHTEAFF; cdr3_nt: TGTGCCAGTAGTAACTTACAGGGGCACACTGAAGCTTTCTTT
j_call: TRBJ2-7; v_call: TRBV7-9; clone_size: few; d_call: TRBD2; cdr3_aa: CASSESIGLAGVSYEQYF; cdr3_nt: TGTGCCAGCAGCGAAAGCATCGGACTAGCGGGGGTCTCCTACGAGCAGTACTTC
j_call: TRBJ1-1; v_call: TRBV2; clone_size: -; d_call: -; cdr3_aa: CASSSDRIGAFF; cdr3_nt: TGTGCCAGCAGTTCCGACAGGATTGGGGCTTTCTTT
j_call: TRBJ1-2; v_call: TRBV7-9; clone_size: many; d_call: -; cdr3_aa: CATPEGRGYTF; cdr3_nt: TGTGCCACCCCAGAGGGGAGAGGCTACACCTTC
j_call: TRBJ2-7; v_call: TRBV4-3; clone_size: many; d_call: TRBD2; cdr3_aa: CASSPYGWTSYEQYF; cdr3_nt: TGCGCCAGCAGCCCCTATGGATGGACTAGCTACGAGCAGTACTTC
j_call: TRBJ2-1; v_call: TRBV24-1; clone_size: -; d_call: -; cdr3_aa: CATSEHRVVSYNEQFF; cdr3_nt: TGTGCCACCAGTGAGCACAGGGTAGTATCCTACAATGAGCAGTTCTTT
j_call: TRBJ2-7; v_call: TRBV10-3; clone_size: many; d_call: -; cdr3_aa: CAISDSGVSYEQYF; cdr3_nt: TGTGCCATCAGTGATTCGGGAGTTTCCTACGAGCAGTACTTC
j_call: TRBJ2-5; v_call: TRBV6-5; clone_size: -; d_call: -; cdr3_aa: CASRTGQNTEAHGQRETQYF; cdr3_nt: TGTGCCAGCAGGACTGGACAGAACACTGAAGCTCATGGGCAGAGGGAGACCCAGTACTTC
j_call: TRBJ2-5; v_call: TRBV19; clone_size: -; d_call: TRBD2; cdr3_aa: CASSRGGDQYF; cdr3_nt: TGTGCCAGTAGTAGGGGAGGGGACCAGTACTTC
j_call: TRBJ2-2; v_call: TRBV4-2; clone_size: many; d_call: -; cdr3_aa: CASSQVRGTGELFF; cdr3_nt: TGTGCCAGCAGCCAAGTAAGGGGCACCGGGGAGCTGTTTTTT
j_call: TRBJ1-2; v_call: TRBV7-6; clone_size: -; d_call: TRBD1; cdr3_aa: CASSPGTGWNGYTF; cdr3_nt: TGTGCCAGCAGCCCCGGGACAGGGTGGAATGGCTACACCTTC
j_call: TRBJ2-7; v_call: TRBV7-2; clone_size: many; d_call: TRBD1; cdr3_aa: CASTPSPGGVYEQYF; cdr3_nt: TGTGCCAGCACCCCAAGTCCAGGGGGCGTCTACGAGCAGTACTTC
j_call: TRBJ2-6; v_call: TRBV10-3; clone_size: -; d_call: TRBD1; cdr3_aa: CAISESGGSASGANVLTF; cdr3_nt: TGTGCCATCAGTGAGTCAGGGGGCTCGGCCTCTGGGGCCAACGTCCTGACTTTC
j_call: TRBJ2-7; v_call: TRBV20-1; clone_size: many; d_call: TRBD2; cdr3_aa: CSADSGRASYEQYF; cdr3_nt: TGCAGTGCCGATAGCGGGAGGGCCTCCTACGAGCAGTACTTC
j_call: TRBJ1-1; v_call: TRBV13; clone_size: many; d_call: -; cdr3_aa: CASSLGQPYTEAFF; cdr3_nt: TGTGCCAGCAGCTTAGGTCAGCCTTACACTGAAGCTTTCTTT
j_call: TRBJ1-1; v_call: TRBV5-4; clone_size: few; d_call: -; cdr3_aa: CASSQDYEGAVPKAFF; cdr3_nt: TGCGCCAGCAGCCAAGATTACGAGGGTGCGGTTCCCAAAGCTTTCTTT
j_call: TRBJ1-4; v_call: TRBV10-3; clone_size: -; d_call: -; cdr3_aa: CAIKVTKSEKLFF; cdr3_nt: TGTGCCATCAAGGTGACGAAAAGTGAAAAACTGTTTTTT
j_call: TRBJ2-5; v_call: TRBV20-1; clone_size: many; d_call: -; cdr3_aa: CSAPPFAEIETQYF; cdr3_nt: TGCAGTGCACCCCCTTTTGCTGAGATTGAGACCCAGTACTTC
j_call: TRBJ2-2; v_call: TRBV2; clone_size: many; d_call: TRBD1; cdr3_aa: CASKGTGNTGELFF; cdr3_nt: TGTGCCAGCAAAGGGACAGGAAACACCGGGGAGCTGTTTTTT
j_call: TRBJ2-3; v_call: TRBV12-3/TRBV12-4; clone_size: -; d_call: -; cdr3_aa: CASSLRRTDTQYF; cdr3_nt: TGTGCCAGCAGTCTCAGGAGAACAGATACGCAGTATTTT